These 3 T cell receptor beta chains came from one sample sequenced in a study of CD8+CD57+ T cells in acquired aplastic anemia. Profiling that covered TCR beta VDJ and CDR3 relied on genomic DNA as its template. TCRdb reprocessed the reads via MiXCR and lists one record per CDR3 protein. The sample gives roughly 130,000 distinct CDR3 sequences, around 50% of which show up once; 2.5% to 3% is in the top ten. Specimen: sorted CD4+, CD8+, or CD8+CD57+ T cells (not recorded which) from PBMCs. The origin of the receptors is a human donor in good health, serving as a control.

Comments on this clonotype: This may come from a read error, since a much larger clone is one base off. The chain links TRBV20-1 to TRBJ2-2, with D possibly TRBD1 on 7 matching bases. The germline CDR1 and CDR2 sequences are DFQATT and SNEGSKA (reference sequence). This CDR3 is built from 15 residues. CDR3 region: CGASKEGAGTGELFF. The CDR3 DNA reads TGCGGTGCTAGTAAGGAGGGGGCTGGCACCGGGGAGCTGTTTTTT.

V and J are TRBV15 and TRBJ2-7; TRBD1 matches 10 bases. The germline V gene has CDR1 LNHNV and CDR2 YYDKDF (reference sequence). The CDR3 runs to 18 residues. The V segment lost 3 bases and the J segment 1 base; nucleotides outside the gene matches: 12. The DNA of the CDR3 is TGTGCCACCAGCAGTCCGCGACAGGGGGCAGACTATTCCTACGAGCAGTACTTC. Translation gives CATSSPRQGADYSYEQYF.

Notes on this clonotype: A much more abundant neighbour one base away suggests this may be a read error. The V and J genes are TRBV4-3 and TRBJ1-1, with 11 bases aligning to TRBD1. The germline CDR1 and CDR2 sequences are LGHNA and YSLEER. This CDR3 spans 16 amino acids. DNA for the CDR3: TGCGCCAGCAGCCAGGACAGGGGGCCTATGAACACTGAAGCTCTCTTT. Amino acid sequence: CASSQDRGPMNTEALF.